These 18 T cell receptor beta chains were all obtained from the same sample, sequenced in a study of T cells in Graves' hyperthyroidism and ophthalmopathy. Regions amplified from RNA transcripts were the TCR beta CDR3 regions. Using the HTBI primer set, a first-round RT-PCR was run on the TCR CDR3. MiXCR was run by TCRdb on the multiplex PCR reads, yielding one entry per CDR3 protein. The sample records under 350,000 distinct CDR3 sequences, 15% to 20% being singletons. Material for sequencing was blood. These receptors all stem from a woman aged 55-70 years with Graves' ophthalmopathy.

This clonotype came up many times. This chain joins TRBV28 and TRBJ1-1; unclear D gene. The V end was cut by 11 bases, the J end by 8 bases, with 15 bases between. The CDR3 totals 11 residues. Per germline, CDR1 MDHEN and CDR2 SYDVKM. In DNA, the CDR3 is TGTGCCGTCCTTTCCTCGTTGGAAGCTTTCTTT. Its protein product is CAVLSSLEAFF.

The sample holds many counts of this clonotype. The chain carries TRBV18 and TRBJ2-5; no clear D gene. The CDR3 extends over 15 amino acids. Deletions cut 0 bases from V and 1 base from J, with 9 bases between. Germline V gene data show CDR1 as KGHSH and CDR2 as LQKENI. DNA for the CDR3: TGTGCCAGCTCACCACCGGTAGTTTCCCAAGAGACCCAGTACTTC. As protein: CASSPPVVSQETQYF.

This clonotype was counted many times. This chain links TRBV7-2 with TRBJ1-2, with 7 bases matching TRBD1. V was pared by 4 bases and J by 3 bases, with 8 bases of the junction left unmatched. Germline V gene lookup returns CDR1 SGHTA and CDR2 FQGNSA. The CDR3 consists of 15 residues. The CDR3 DNA reads TGTGCCAGCAGCTCGGGACAGAGACTTCACTATGGCTACACCTTC. Protein sequence: CASSSGQRLHYGYTF.

This clonotype was detected ten times or more. The chain is built from TRBV12-3 or TRBV12-4 and TRBJ2-3, with D unresolved. V lost 2 bases, J lost 4 bases, and 10 bases lay in between. CDR3 length: 14 residues. The CDR3 sequence is CASSLRVLADTQYF. CDR3 nucleotide sequence: TGTGCCAGCAGTTTACGGGTTTTGGCAGATACGCAGTATTTT.

This chain connects TRBV4-3 to TRBJ1-2; D is ambiguous. This CDR3 is built from 14 residues. Germline values: CDR1 LGHNA, CDR2 YSLEER. Trimming took off 0 bases at V and 8 bases at J, with 13 bases between the two ends. The CDR3 DNA follows: TGCGCCAGCAGCCAAGAATTGAGGGCACAAGGCTACACCTTC. Translation: CASSQELRAQGYTF.

With regard to this clonotype: A single base separates this from a much larger clone, so it may be a read error. The chain couples TRBV18 to TRBJ2-1; 7 nucleotides agree with TRBD1. Germline V gene lookup returns CDR1 KGHSH and CDR2 LQKENI. The length of the CDR3 is 15 residues. The CDR3 DNA follows: TGTGCCAGCTCACCACCGACAGGGCGATACAATGAGCAGTCCTTC. Translated: CASSPPTGRYNEQSF.

This clonotype appeared many times. V and J are TRBV3-1 and TRBJ1-4; D gene ambiguous. CDR3 length: 18 amino acids. The V gene's germline CDR1 is LGHDT and CDR2 YNNKEL (reference sequence). Deletions cut 0 bases from V and 10 bases from J, with 24 bases between. The CDR3 reads CASSQDGGRGFWVGKLFF. The DNA for the CDR3 is TGTGCCAGCAGCCAAGACGGAGGGAGAGGCTTTTGGGTCGGAAAACTGTTTTTT.

This clonotype was recorded many times. The V and J genes are TRBV11-2 and TRBJ1-6, with TRBD1 identical over 7 bases. Germline values: CDR1 SGHAT, CDR2 FQNNGV. The CDR3 spans 15 residues. The V segment lost 5 bases and the J segment 5 bases; nucleotides outside the gene matches: 6. CDR3 loop: CASSLTGTDNSPLHF. CDR3 DNA: TGTGCCAGCAGCCTGACCGGGACAGATAATTCACCCCTCCACTTT.

The chain has TRBV4-1 and TRBJ2-7, with 7 bases aligning to TRBD2. V gave up 0 bases and J gave up 6 bases; unmatched junction bases: 11. The CDR3 loop spans 16 amino acids. Looked up from germline, CDR1 is MGHRA and CDR2 is YSYEKL. The CDR3 DNA reads as TGCGCCAGCAGCCAAGAGGGGGGGGACGGAACCTGCGAGCAGTACTTC. It translates to CASSQEGGDGTCEQYF.

In this sample, this clonotype turned up many times. The V gene is TRBV3-1, the J gene TRBJ2-7; the D gene could be TRBD1 or TRBD2 (6 bases each). Germline V gene data show CDR1 as LGHDT and CDR2 as YNNKEL (reference sequence). V was clipped by 3 bases and J by 7 bases, with 16 bases between them. The CDR3 consists of 14 residues. CDR3 DNA sequence: TGTGCCAGCAGCCAGTTGGATATAGGGGGGGAGCAGTACTTC. Translation gives CASSQLDIGGEQYF.

This clonotype was counted between two and nine times. The chain employs TRBV7-9 and TRBJ2-2, with 10 bases fitting TRBD2. Germline assignment: CDR1 SEHNR and CDR2 FQNEAQ (reference sequence). V lost 4 bases and J lost 4; bases outside the gene matches: 9. This CDR3 contains 17 residues. The CDR3 DNA reads TGTGCCAGCAGCTCCCAGCGGGGGGGCCAAGGCACCGGGGAGCTGTTTTTT. It is translated as CASSSQRGGQGTGELFF.

The sample holds a few counts of this clonotype. The chain joins TRBV4-2 to TRBJ2-1; tentatively, D is TRBD1 (5 bases). Trimming pared 4 bases from V and 6 bases from J, leaving 10 bases between. Germline V gives CDR1 LGHNA, CDR2 YNFKEQ. The CDR3 is 13 residues long. In DNA, the CDR3 is TGTGCCAGCAGCCCCATTAGGGGCAATGAGCAGTTCTTC. Protein sequence: CASSPIRGNEQFF.

Ten or more counts support this clonotype. V and J are TRBV27 and TRBJ2-7; 13 nucleotides agree with TRBD2. Germline V lookup: CDR1 MNHEY, CDR2 SMNVEV (reference sequence). Germline trimming cut 2 bases from V and 5 bases from J; bases unmatched to any gene: 3. This CDR3 has 15 residues. CDR3 residues: CASSLGLAGVNEQYF. The DNA of the CDR3 is TGTGCCAGCAGTTTAGGACTAGCGGGAGTTAACGAGCAGTACTTC.

This clonotype was picked up many times. V gene TRBV2 combines with J gene TRBJ2-3; D is ambiguous. Germline assignment: CDR1 SNHLY and CDR2 FYNNEI. The CDR3 is 15 amino acids. With 7 bases removed from V and 0 bases from J, the gap between germline ends came to 14 bases. In DNA, the CDR3 is TGTGCCAGCAAGTTGGCCGGTACTAGCACAGATACGCAGTATTTT. Its protein product is CASKLAGTSTDTQYF.

A few counts support this clonotype. The V call is TRBV28, the J call TRBJ2-1; D is ambiguous. Per the germline V gene, CDR1 is MDHEN and CDR2 is SYDVKM. CDR3 length equals 15 residues. With 3 bases removed from V and 5 bases from J, the gap between germline ends came to 14 bases. DNA of the CDR3: TGTGCCAGCAGTTTTCACCGGCCGGGTAACAATGAGCAGTTCTTC. Protein sequence: CASSFHRPGNNEQFF.

Points on this clonotype: This may be a read error: a much more frequent sequence differs by one nucleotide. V usage is TRBV3-1 and J usage is TRBJ2-1; 7 nucleotides align to TRBD1. The germline V gene encodes CDR1 LGHDT and CDR2 YNNKEL (reference sequence). This CDR3 is built from 16 residues. The CDR3 region has the DNA TGTGCCAGCAGTCTCACAGGGGCCCTCCTTGCCAATGAGCAGTGCTTC. The encoded protein is CASSLTGALLANEQCF.

The rearrangement uses TRBV7-3 and TRBJ1-2; a possible D gene is TRBD1 (6 bases). Deletions cut 11 bases from V and 7 bases from J, with 20 bases between. Germline V gene lookup returns CDR1 SGHTA and CDR2 FQGTGA. The CDR3 runs to 13 residues. The CDR3 nucleotides read TGTGCCCCGCCCCGGGGGGCTACCGGTGGCTACACCTTC. Translation: CAPPRGATGGYTF.

This clonotype was detected only a few times. This rearrangement joins TRBV18 to TRBJ1-1; TRBD1 matches 7 bases. Germline V CDR1 and CDR2: KGHSH, LQKENI. J lost 0 bases, V lost 6 bases, and 10 bases had no gene match. The CDR3 runs 16 residues. The CDR3 region has the DNA TGTGCCAGCTCCGGGACAGTTGTGGGGCTGAACACTGAAGCTTTCTTT. Translating it yields CASSGTVVGLNTEAFF.